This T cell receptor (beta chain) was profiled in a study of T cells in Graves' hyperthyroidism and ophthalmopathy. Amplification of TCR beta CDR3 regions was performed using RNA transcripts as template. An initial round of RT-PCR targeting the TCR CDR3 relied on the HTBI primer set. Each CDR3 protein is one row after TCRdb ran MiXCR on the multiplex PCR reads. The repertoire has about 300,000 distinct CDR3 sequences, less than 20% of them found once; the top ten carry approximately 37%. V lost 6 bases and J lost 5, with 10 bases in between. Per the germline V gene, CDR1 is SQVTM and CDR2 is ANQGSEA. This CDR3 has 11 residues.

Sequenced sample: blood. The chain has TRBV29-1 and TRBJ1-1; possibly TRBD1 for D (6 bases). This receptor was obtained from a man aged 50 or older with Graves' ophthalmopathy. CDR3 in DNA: TGCAGCGTCCCCGGGACAACTGAAGCTTTCTTT. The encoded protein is CSVPGTTEAFF.